This T cell receptor (beta chain) was recovered during a study of T-cell reconstitution after alpha-beta-depleted transplantation in children (dated by TCRdb to about 2016). About the investigation overall: T-cell immune reconstitution after TCRalphabeta/CD19-depleted allogeneic hematopoietic cell transplantation in children was quantitatively tracked in the study by means of TCR repertoire profiling.

This clonotype was counted at least ten times. The clone's antigen remains unknown. One base away there is no much larger clone; base qualities are not given. Library prep was done by PCR. Sequencer: Illumina HiSeq 2500. TCR libraries were prepared with molecular barcoding, using unique molecular identifiers to normalize TCRbeta repertoire quantification. TCRdb took the public reads, trimmed them with fastp at Q25, ran MiXCR for clone calling and kept in-frame beta chains. Every CDR3 protein is listed once, alongside the most common genes and DNA of its rows. The sample table records about 70,000 distinct CDR3 sequences; about a tenth of these occur just once. The leading ten clones occupy roughly an eighth of the sample. The germline V and J ends show losses of 6 bases and 7 bases respectively, and no gene match explains 8 bases of the junction. The cysteine opens and the phenylalanine closes a CDR3 of 15 amino acids. The entry retains the CDR3 DNA only, 45 bases that are in frame from base 1. Per the germline V gene, SGHTA is the CDR1 and FQGNSA is the CDR2.

What the work shows at the level of the full study, not this receptor alone: The apparently early alphabetaT-cell count recovery about two months after transplant was reportedly dependent on only several hundred rapidly expanded clones derived from non-depleted graft cells. In some patients, the high TCRbeta diversity seen at day 60 was put down to recipient T cells and intrathymic progenitors that had survived conditioning. Over the following months the frequencies of hyperexpanded clones went down, and after one year T-cell counts and TCRbeta diversity were mostly credited to newly produced T cells.

Sample treatment or condition, as interpreted from the label and publication: allogeneic hematopoietic cell transplantation with graft depleted of TCRalphabeta T cells and CD19 B cells. The children who served as transplant recipients had been given grafts of TCRalphabeta/CD19-depleted allogeneic hematopoietic cells. The TCR sequence derives from a boy under 18 with acute myeloid leukemia, due to receive a stem cell transplant. This receptor chain uses TRBV7-2 and TRBJ2-2; a stretch of 10 junction bases matches TRBD1. Sequenced here: PBMCs, sampled before TCRalphabeta/CD19-depleted stem cell transplant. The nucleotides are TGTGCCAGCAGGAGGGGACAGGGGATAGGCGGGGAGCTGTTTTTT. This sequence encodes CASRRGQGIGGELFF.